In its sample, the clone carrying this T cell receptor (beta chain) was seen a few times. The antigen is undetermined. TCRdb re-called the reads through MiXCR, storing one row per CDR3 protein. The sample shows a few hundred thousand distinct CDR3 sequences, 35% to 50% of them seen only once. This entry is derived from a study of T cell repertoires in cytomegalovirus infection. The V and J ends lost 2 bases and 6 bases respectively, with 11 bases between them. The CDR3 totals 14 residues. CDR1 is SGHKS, CDR2 YYEKEE, per germline (reference sequence). Sequenced material: cultured PBMCs, taken from culture after CMV antigen stimulation. The TCR comes from a human donor in good health (CMV status not recorded). Some clones in this sample may be carry-over from other donors' samples. The chain has TRBV5-5 and TRBJ2-2; TRBD2 might be the D (6 bases). The CDR3, as DNA: TGTGCCAGCAGCTTCGGGGGACTGCCCGGGGAGCTGTTTTTT. It specifies CASSFGGLPGELFF.